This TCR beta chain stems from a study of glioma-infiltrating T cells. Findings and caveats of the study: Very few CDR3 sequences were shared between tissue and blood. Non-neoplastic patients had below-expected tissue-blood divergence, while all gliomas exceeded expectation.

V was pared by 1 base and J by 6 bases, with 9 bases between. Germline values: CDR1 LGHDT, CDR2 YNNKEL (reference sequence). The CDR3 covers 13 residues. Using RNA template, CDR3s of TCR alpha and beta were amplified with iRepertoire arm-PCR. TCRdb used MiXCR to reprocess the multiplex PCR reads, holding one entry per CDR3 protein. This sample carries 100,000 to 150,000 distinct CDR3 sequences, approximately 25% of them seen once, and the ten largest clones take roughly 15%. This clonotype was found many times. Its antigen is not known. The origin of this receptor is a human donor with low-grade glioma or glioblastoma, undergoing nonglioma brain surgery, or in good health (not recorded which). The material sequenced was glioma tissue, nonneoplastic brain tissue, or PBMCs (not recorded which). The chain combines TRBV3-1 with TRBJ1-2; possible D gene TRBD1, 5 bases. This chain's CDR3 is CASSQAGLDGYTF. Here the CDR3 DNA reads TGTGCCAGCAGCCAAGCAGGGCTGGATGGCTACACCTTC.